This record covers a single TCR beta chain. Its antigen remains unidentified. Germline V gene sequence: CDR1 MNHNS, CDR2 SASEGT. The CDR3 contains 14 residues. Produced via immunoSEQ multiplex PCR; TCRdb's table is partial and in-frame only. The table includes about 82,000 clones, 60% to 80% detected once. Chemo-refractory metastatic non-small-cell lung cancer patients were treated with focal radiation plus CTLA-4 blockade with ipilimumab. The sample originates from a study of radiotherapy plus CTLA-4 blockade in lung cancer. Study in general: Objective responses were seen in around a sixth of patients, disease control in more than 30%. Regarding the study as a whole: Among reported predictors of response, early blood T cell clone dynamics with interferon-beta performed best. There was expansion of tumor-derived TCR clones in blood after radiotherapy plus ipilimumab.

The receptor's source is a human donor with non-small cell lung cancer that progressed on radiotherapy plus ipilimumab. The J gene is TRBJ1-6, the V gene TRBV6-1, with 8 bases aligning to TRBD1. Material: peripheral blood, obtained from a patient treated with radiotherapy plus ipilimumab. The CDR3 DNA is TGTGCTACCCATCCTCCAGGGGGCCTTTCACCCCTCCACTTT. Translating gives CATHPPGGLSPLHF.